This T cell receptor (beta chain) is drawn from a study of OX40 agonist ivuxolimab in advanced cancers. Study at large: An agonistic human IgG2 monoclonal antibody against OX40 (CD134) was given.

About this clone: What it binds is unknown.

The ends were cut back, 6 bases at V and 6 bases at J, with 9 bases in the middle. The CDR3 consists of 12 residues. Germline-derived CDR1 and CDR2 are SGHVS and FQNEAQ. With autoimmune disease history or systemic immunosuppression, patients were excluded. Generated by immunoSEQ multiplex PCR, the TCRdb table keeps only in-frame clones and is missing some. This sample has roughly 100,000 clones, with 87% found just once. Findings of the study overall: At doses 0.1 to 3.0 mg/kg, CD4+ and CD8+ clones expanded. Normalized T-cell clonal expansion was also low in a subset of nonresponders.

The sequences come from CD4+ or CD8+ T cells sorted from blood, collected in a trial of the OX40 agonist ivuxolimab. This clonotype was sampled from an adult with an advanced solid tumor such as melanoma, head and neck, liver or kidney cancer. The J gene is TRBJ1-5, the V gene TRBV7-8, with no clear D. CDR3 loop: CASSTLGQPQHF. The CDR3 DNA follows: TGTGCCAGCAGTACGTTGGGTCAGCCCCAGCATTTT. Full variable domain (remainder filled in from reference TRBV7-8 and TRBJ1-5): GAGVSQSPRYKVAKRGQDVALRCDPISGHVSLFWYQQALGQGPEFLTYFQNEAQLDKSGLPSDRFFAERPEGSVSTLKIQRTQQEDSAVYLCASSTLGQPQHFGDGTRLSIL.